Given below is one T cell receptor beta chain in context. No cognate antigen has been identified for it. The sample holds no much larger clone one base away, and base qualities are not on file. The collaborating institutions used their own protocols to collect whole blood in K2EDTA tubes. For TCRbeta analysis, collaborator samples were shipped as frozen whole blood, as isolated PBMCs, or as DNA extracted from either sample type. Including the terminal cysteine and phenylalanine, the CDR3 comprises 16 residues. The retained sequence is limited to the CDR3, 48 bases, with the frame set at the first base. Via the germline V gene, CDR1 is SGHAT and CDR2 FQNNGV. The V and J ends are trimmed by 5 bases and 3 bases, leaving 20 bases between them. The data belong to a study of blood T cell repertoires in COVID-19 (TCRdb year 2020). Regarding the research as a whole: Samples from collaborators originated in the United States, Italy and Spain and spanned both the acute and convalescent phases of COVID-19. The samples were drawn from two sources: the first 160 participants of the ongoing ImmuneRACE study, and 1,000 to 1,500 subjects contributed by 6 global collaborators. Subjects who had been exposed to COVID-19, were actively infected with it, or had recovered from it provided the deeply sampled blood TCRbeta repertoires that made up the dataset. The prospective study material was composed of cDNA or gDNA derived from T cells, B-cell-depleted T cells, or PBMCs. The sample metadata nearly always contained a de-identified subject ID, COVID-19 status, age in years and sex. Where available, HLA class I and class II types were taken from metadata supplied by the sample provider and were not determined by assay-based typing. The repertoires were released in a freely available public database intended as a resource for research on the immune response to SARS-CoV-2.

What the authors observed across the whole study: Clinical and demographic metadata were provided uncurated, with the amount varying by source and participant.

The immunoSEQ Assay, a bias-controlled multiplex PCR, was used to amplify TCRbeta CDR3 regions from genomic DNA. The published analysis was carried out like this. The number of nucleated cells in each sample was estimated from the amplification of reference gene primers within the assay. To quantify the absolute abundance of each unique TCRbeta CDR3 rearrangement, sequence reads were collapsed and filtered. For each sample, productive Simpson clonality was calculated by taking the square root of Simpson's diversity index across productive rearrangements. The table comes from immuneACCESS by way of TCRdb, which keeps in-frame sequences with V and J called. Part of the clones is missing from these tables; in studies checked, under half for an unresolved V gene and the rest for unknown reasons. V, J and clone size were drawn from that table, and D and trimming were deduced from the DNA. The sample table records some 100,000 clones; approximately 91% of these occur just once. Clones ranked in the top ten supply about 1.8% of the sample.

The sample taken for sequencing was peripheral blood. This sequence was found in a human donor with active COVID-19. The donor label of this sample is uncertain. This chain joins TRBV11-2 to TRBJ2-7; the best D guess is TRBD2, with 6 bases matching. The CDR3 has the sequence CASSRLGGARVYEQYF. Read as DNA, the sequence is TGTGCCAGCAGCCGCTTAGGAGGGGCTAGGGTCTACGAGCAGTACTTC.